This entry concerns a single T cell receptor (beta chain). Its target antigen remains unknown. A read error may explain this, as a much larger clone is one base away. This sample was taken from a study of glioma-infiltrating T cells (dated by TCRdb to 2016 to 2017). About the full investigation: TCR alpha- and beta-chain repertoires were sequenced from glioma tissue, non-neoplastic brain tissue and matched peripheral blood mononuclear cells. Three low-grade glioma patients, eight or nine primary glioblastoma patients and three non-glioma patients contributing non-neoplastic brain tissue were included in the paired cohort. To gauge divergence between tissue and blood T-cell populations, every tissue-infiltrating repertoire was compared against the peripheral blood repertoire from the same patient. Beyond this particular receptor, the publication reports: Group comparisons rested on small numbers: three non-neoplastic, three low-grade glioma and fewer than ten glioblastoma patients. Only a very small number of CDR3 sequences turned up in both tissue and blood, a result put down to high CDR3 diversity combined with limited sampling. VJ-independent divergence between tissue and blood was below expectation in non-neoplastic patients but above expectation in all gliomas, especially low-grade gliomas.

TCR alpha and beta CDR3 regions were amplified with the iRepertoire nested amplicon-rescue multiplex PCR (arm-PCR) platform from RNA. For one-step reverse transcription and amplification, roughly 85-400 ng of tissue mRNA or PBMC total RNA was used as input. Following bead purification, Illumina adapters were added by a secondary multiplex PCR, and libraries between 200 and 400 bp were gel-purified. The libraries contained internal 6-nucleotide barcodes that were used for demultiplexing. Sequencing of the libraries was done on an Illumina MiSeq using 2x220 or 2x250 nucleotide paired-end reads. In the source study's methods: Paired reads were merged using FLASH 1.2.11 and were aligned to the GRCh37 human genome using BWA-MEM, after which TRA and TRB reads were extracted. For V and J assignment, an IMGT-derived reference of cassette sequences and CDR3 motifs that included pseudogenes was used. Three-frame translation of reads was performed, and productive CDR3s were defined as those with a C...FGXG motif and no stop codons. A clonotype was defined as a unique combination of a V-J cassette pair and a CDR3 amino acid sequence. Reads were filtered by Hamming distance, thresholded by each sample's sequence error rate in mapped regions. The public reads were reanalyzed by TCRdb: fastp trimming at Q25, MiXCR alignment, in-frame beta chains only. Each CDR3 protein appears once, grouped with its most common genes and DNA. TCRdb, not the authors, supplied the V and J calls. This sample is represented by around 93,000 distinct CDR3 sequences; approximately 42% of them were singletons. Around two fifths of the sample is held by the ten biggest clonotypes.

V and J are truncated by 3 bases and 8 bases respectively, leaving an intervening sequence of 14 bases. The CDR3 runs 13 amino acids, cysteine and phenylalanine included. The sequence is cut down to CDR3 DNA, 39 bases in frame from base 1. CDR1 and CDR2, per the germline V gene, are SGHRS and YFSETQ. The chain is assembled from TRBV5-1 and TRBJ1-2, with an unclear D gene assignment. This receptor was obtained from a human donor with low-grade glioma or glioblastoma, undergoing nonglioma brain surgery, or in good health (not recorded which). The sequenced sample was glioma tissue, nonneoplastic brain tissue, or PBMCs (not recorded which). The CDR3 reads CASSSLDGVGYTF. The sequence in DNA is TGCGCCAGCAGCTCCCTAGATGGTGTGGGCTACACCTTC.